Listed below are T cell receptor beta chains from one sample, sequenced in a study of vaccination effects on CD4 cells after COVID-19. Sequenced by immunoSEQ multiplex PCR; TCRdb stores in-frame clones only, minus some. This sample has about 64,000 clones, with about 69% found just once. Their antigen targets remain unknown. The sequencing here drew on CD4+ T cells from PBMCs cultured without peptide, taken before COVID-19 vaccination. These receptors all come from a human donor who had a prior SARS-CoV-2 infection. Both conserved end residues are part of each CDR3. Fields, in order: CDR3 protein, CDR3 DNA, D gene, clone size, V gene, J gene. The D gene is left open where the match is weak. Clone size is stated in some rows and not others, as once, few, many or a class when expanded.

CAISESVAGLNTEAFF	TGTGCCATCAGTGAGTCGGTCGCGGGTCTGAACACTGAAGCTTTCTTT	.	.	TRBV10-3	TRBJ1-1
CASSYSRAVQETQYF	TGTGCCAGCAGTTACTCGAGAGCGGTACAAGAGACCCAGTACTTC	.	.	TRBV6-2/TRBV6-3	TRBJ2-5
CASSLLGTNSPLHF	TGCGCCAGCAGCCTACTTGGGACCAATTCACCCCTCCACTTT	.	few	TRBV5-1	TRBJ1-6
CASSIRRTGDSPLHF	TGTGCCAGCAGCATAAGGCGGACAGGGGATTCACCCCTCCACTTT	TRBD1	.	TRBV7-2	TRBJ1-6
CASSVGGADTQYF	TGTGCCAGCAGCGTGGGGGGAGCAGATACGCAGTATTTT	.	.	TRBV3-1/TRBV3-2	TRBJ2-3
CASSFSRTSGGTDTQYF	TGTGCCAGCAGCTTTTCCCGAACTAGCGGGGGCACAGATACGCAGTATTTT	TRBD2	.	TRBV11-2	TRBJ2-3
CATSRGGRAEVTNYGYTF	TGTGCCACCAGCAGGGGTGGTCGGGCAGAAGTTACTAACTATGGCTACACCTTC	.	.	TRBV15	TRBJ1-2
CASARRVLDTQYF	TGTGCCAGCGCCCGGCGGGTCTTGGATACGCAGTATTTT	.	.	TRBV6-6	TRBJ2-3
CASSGYSEGAQHF	TGTGCCAGCAGTGGCTACAGCGAAGGGGCCCAGCATTTT	.	.	TRBV12-3/TRBV12-4	TRBJ1-5
CASNKDGIDGYTF	TGCGCCAGCAACAAGGACGGAATTGATGGCTACACCTTC	.	.	TRBV5-1	TRBJ1-2
CASNDRGLSNQPQHF	TGTGCCAGCAACGACAGGGGGTTGAGCAATCAGCCCCAGCATTTT	TRBD1	.	TRBV6-5	TRBJ1-5
CASSVQGSGNTEAFF	TGTGCCAGCAGTGTACAGGGCAGCGGGAACACTGAAGCTTTCTTT	.	.	TRBV2	TRBJ1-1
CASSVAGGATDTQYF	TGTGCCAGCAGTGTAGCGGGAGGCGCCACAGATACGCAGTATTTT	TRBD2	many	TRBV6-4	TRBJ2-3
CASSLSGPTNEKLFF	TGTGCCAGCAGCTTAAGTGGGCCAACTAATGAAAAACTGTTTTTT	.	.	TRBV7-2	TRBJ1-4
CASSESRPTGGYTF	TGTGCCAGCAGTGAATCCCGGCCGACCGGTGGCTACACCTTC	.	.	TRBV25-1	TRBJ1-2
CASSPQGVLSNQPQHF	TGTGCCAGCAGCCCCCAGGGTGTCCTTAGCAATCAGCCCCAGCATTTT	.	.	TRBV2	TRBJ1-5
CASGLDGNTIYF	TGTGCTAGTGGTTTGGATGGAAACACCATATATTTT	.	.	TRBV12-5	TRBJ1-3
CASRTGTDTQYF	TGTGCCAGCAGGACAGGCACGGATACGCAGTATTTT	.	.	TRBV27	TRBJ2-3
CASSVLGYEQYF	TGTGCCAGCAGTGTCCTGGGCTACGAGCAGTACTTC	.	few	TRBV2	TRBJ2-7
CASSIDGGGVNTQYF	TGTGCCAGTAGTATAGATGGCGGGGGGGTCAATACGCAGTATTTT	TRBD2	.	TRBV19	TRBJ2-3
CATTDIYNSPLHF	TGTGCCACAACGGACATATATAATTCACCCCTCCACTTT	.	few	TRBV15	TRBJ1-6
CASSPQGLPNYGYTF	TGTGCCAGCAGCCCCCAGGGGCTACCTAACTATGGCTACACCTTC	.	.	TRBV7-2	TRBJ1-2
CASSSLSGRNTGELFF	TGCGCCAGCAGCTCACTCTCGGGGCGAAACACCGGGGAGCTGTTTTTT	.	.	TRBV5-1	TRBJ2-2
CASRGGPGERGWNEQFF	TGTGCCAGCAGAGGCGGGCCGGGGGAAAGGGGGTGGAATGAGCAGTTCTTC	.	.	TRBV28	TRBJ2-1
CAIREGGGRTDTQYF	TGTGCCATCAGGGAGGGAGGGGGACGCACAGATACGCAGTATTTT	.	.	TRBV10-3	TRBJ2-3
CASSVFGVHTDTQYF	TGCGCCAGCAGCGTATTCGGGGTTCACACAGATACGCAGTATTTT	.	.	TRBV5-1	TRBJ2-3
CASSRTGTGRTSGSNEQFF	TGCGCCAGCAGCCGGACCGGGACAGGGAGGACTAGCGGGAGCAATGAGCAGTTCTTC	TRBD2	.	TRBV4-1	TRBJ2-1
CASRFSAGGPYNEQFF	TGCGCCAGCAGATTCTCGGCGGGAGGGCCTTACAATGAGCAGTTCTTC	TRBD2	.	TRBV5-1	TRBJ2-1
CASSRDPWGSGSYEQYF	TGTGCCAGCAGTCGCGACCCGTGGGGGAGTGGGAGCTACGAGCAGTACTTC	.	.	TRBV6-2/TRBV6-3	TRBJ2-7